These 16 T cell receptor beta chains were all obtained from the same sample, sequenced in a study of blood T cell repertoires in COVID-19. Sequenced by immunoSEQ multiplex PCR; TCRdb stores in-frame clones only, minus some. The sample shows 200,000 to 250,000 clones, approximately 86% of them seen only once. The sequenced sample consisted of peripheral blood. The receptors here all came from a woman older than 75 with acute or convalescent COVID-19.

The CDR3 DNA follows: TGTGCCACCTCCTTGGGGACAGGGATCTACAATGAGCAGTTCTTC. Residues: CATSLGTGIYNEQFF. This sequence joins TRBV7-9 and TRBJ2-1; 9 nucleotides line up with TRBD1. After removal of 10 bases from V and 3 bases from J, the junction contained 10 bases not matched to a gene. This CDR3 contains 15 residues. From germline, CDR1 is SEHNR and CDR2 FQNEAQ (reference sequence).

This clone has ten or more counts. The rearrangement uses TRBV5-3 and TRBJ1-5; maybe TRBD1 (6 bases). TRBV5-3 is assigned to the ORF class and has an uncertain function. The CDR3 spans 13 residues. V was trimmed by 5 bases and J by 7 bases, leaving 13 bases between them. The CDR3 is CARRWDTRQPQHF. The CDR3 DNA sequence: TGTGCCAGAAGGTGGGACACCCGGCAGCCCCAGCATTTT.

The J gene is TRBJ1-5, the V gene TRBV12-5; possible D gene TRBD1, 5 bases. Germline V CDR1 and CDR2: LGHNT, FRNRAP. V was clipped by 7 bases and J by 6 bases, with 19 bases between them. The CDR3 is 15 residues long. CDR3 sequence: CASVPPGGGSQPQHF. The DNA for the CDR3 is TGTGCTAGTGTTCCCCCCGGGGGGGGGAGTCAGCCCCAGCATTTT.

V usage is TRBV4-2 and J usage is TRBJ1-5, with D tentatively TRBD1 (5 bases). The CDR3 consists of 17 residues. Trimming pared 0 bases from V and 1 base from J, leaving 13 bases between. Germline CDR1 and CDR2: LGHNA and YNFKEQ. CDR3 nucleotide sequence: TGTGCCAGCAGCCAAGAATTCGGGGGGTTCAGCAATCAGCCCCAGCATTTT. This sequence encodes CASSQEFGGFSNQPQHF.

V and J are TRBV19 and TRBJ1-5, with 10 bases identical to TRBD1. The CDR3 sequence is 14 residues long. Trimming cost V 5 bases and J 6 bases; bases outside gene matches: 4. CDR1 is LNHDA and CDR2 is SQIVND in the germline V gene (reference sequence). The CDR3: CASSPGQGFQPQHF. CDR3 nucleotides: TGTGCCAGTAGTCCGGGACAGGGGTTTCAGCCCCAGCATTTT.

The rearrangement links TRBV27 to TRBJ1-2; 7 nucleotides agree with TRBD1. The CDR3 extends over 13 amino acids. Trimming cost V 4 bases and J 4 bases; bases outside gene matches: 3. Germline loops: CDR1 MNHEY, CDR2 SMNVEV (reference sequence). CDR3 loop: CASSSQGPYGYTF. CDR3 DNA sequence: TGTGCCAGCAGTTCACAGGGGCCCTATGGCTACACCTTC.

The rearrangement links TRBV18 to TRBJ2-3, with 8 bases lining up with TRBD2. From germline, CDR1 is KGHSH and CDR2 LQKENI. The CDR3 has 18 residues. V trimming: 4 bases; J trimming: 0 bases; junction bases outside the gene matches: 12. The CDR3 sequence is CASSLRRAGESSTDTQYF. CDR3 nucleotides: TGTGCCAGCTCACTCCGCCGAGCGGGGGAATCTAGCACAGATACGCAGTATTTT.

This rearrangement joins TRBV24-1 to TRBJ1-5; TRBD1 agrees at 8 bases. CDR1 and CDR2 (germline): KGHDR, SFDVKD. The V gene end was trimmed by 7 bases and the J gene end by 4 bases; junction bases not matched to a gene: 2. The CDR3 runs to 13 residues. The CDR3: CATRQGANQPQHF. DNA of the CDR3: TGTGCCACCAGGCAGGGGGCGAATCAGCCCCAGCATTTT.

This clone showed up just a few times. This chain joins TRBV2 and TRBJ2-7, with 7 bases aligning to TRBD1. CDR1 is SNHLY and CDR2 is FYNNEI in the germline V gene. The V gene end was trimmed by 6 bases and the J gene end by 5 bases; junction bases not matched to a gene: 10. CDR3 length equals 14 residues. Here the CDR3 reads CASRDLTGSDEQYF. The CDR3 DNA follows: TGTGCCAGCAGGGACCTGACAGGGTCCGACGAGCAGTACTTC. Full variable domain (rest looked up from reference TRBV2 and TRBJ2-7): EPEVTQTPSHQVTQMGQEVILRCVPISNHLYFYWYRQILGQKVEFLVSFYNNEISEKSEIFDDQFSVERPDGSNFTLKIRSTKLEDSAMYFCASRDLTGSDEQYFGPGTRLTVT.

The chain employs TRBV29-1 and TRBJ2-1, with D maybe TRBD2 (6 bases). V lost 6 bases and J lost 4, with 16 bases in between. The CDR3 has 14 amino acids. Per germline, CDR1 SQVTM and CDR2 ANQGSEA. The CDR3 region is CSVDWDGGYNEQFF. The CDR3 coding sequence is TGCAGCGTCGACTGGGACGGGGGTTACAATGAGCAGTTCTTC.

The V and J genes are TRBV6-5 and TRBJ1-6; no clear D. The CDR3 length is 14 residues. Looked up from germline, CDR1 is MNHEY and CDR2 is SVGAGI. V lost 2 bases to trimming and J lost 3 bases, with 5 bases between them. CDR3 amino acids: CASSYQIYNSPLHF. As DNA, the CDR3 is TGTGCCAGCAGTTACCAAATCTATAATTCACCCCTCCACTTT.

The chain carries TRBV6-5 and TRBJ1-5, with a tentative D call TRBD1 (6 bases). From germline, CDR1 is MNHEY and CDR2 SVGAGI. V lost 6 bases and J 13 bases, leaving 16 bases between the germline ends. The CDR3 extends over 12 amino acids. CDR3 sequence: CASRLAEGDQHF. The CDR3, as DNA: TGTGCCAGCAGACTAGCGGAGGGGGATCAGCATTTT.

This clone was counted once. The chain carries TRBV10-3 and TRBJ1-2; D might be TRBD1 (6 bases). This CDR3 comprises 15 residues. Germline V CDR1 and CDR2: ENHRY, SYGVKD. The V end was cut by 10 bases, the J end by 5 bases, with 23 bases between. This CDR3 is CATNSDRHIWYGYTF. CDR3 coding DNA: TGTGCCACCAACTCTGACAGGCATATCTGGTATGGCTACACCTTC.

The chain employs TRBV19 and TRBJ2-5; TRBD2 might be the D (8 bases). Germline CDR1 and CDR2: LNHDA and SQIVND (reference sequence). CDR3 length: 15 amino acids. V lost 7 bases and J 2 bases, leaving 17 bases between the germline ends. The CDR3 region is CASNPAGGQQETQYF. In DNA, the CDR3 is TGTGCCAGTAACCCGGCGGGGGGACAGCAAGAGACCCAGTACTTC.

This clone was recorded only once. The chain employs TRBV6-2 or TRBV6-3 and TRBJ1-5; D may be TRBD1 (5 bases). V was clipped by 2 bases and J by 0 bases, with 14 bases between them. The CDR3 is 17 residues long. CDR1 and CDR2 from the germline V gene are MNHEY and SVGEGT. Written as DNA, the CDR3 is TGTGCCAGCAGTTACGAACCGGGAGGGGATAGCAATCAGCCCCAGCATTTT. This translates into CASSYEPGGDSNQPQHF.

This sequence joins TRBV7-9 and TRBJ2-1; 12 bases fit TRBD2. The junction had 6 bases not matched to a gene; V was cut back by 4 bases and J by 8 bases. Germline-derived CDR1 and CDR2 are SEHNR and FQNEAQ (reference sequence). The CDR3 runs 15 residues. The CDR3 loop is CASSSRTSGDHEQFF. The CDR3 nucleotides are TGTGCCAGCAGCTCTCGGACTAGCGGGGATCATGAGCAGTTCTTC.